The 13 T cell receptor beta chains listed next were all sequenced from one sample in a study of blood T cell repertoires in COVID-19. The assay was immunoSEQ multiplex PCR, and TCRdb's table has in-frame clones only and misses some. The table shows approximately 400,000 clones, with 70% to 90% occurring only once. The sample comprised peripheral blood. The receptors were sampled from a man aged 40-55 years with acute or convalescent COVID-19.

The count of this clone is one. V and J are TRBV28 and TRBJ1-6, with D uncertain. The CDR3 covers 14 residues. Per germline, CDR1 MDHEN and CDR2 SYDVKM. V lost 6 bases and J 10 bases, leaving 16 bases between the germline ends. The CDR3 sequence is CASSDISGGSPLHF. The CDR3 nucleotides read TGTGCCAGCAGCGACATAAGTGGCGGGTCACCCCTCCACTTT.

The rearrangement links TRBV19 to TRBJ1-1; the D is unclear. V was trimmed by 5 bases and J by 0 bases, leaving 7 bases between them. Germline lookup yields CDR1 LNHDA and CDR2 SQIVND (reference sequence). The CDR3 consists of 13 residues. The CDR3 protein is CASSVQVNTEAFF. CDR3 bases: TGTGCCAGTAGTGTCCAGGTGAACACTGAAGCTTTCTTT.

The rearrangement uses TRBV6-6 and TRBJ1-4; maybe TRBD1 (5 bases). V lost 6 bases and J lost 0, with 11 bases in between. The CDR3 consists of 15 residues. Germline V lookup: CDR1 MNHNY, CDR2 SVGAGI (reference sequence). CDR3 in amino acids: CASRTRGATNEKLFF. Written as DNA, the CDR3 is TGTGCCAGCAGGACACGGGGGGCAACTAATGAAAAACTGTTTTTT.

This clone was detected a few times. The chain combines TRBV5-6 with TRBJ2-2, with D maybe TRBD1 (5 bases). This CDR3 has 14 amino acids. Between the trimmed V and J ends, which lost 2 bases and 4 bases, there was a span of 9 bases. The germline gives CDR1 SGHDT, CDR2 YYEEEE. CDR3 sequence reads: CASSFDSTTGELFF. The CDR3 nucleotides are TGTGCCAGCAGCTTCGACAGCACCACCGGGGAGCTGTTTTTT.

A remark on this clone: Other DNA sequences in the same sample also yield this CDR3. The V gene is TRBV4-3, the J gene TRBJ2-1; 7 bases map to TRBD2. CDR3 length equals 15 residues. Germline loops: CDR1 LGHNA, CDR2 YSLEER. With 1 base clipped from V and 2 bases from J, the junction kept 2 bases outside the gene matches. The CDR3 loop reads CASSQAGGPYNEQFF. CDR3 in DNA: TGCGCCAGCAGCCAAGCGGGGGGACCCTACAATGAGCAGTTCTTC.

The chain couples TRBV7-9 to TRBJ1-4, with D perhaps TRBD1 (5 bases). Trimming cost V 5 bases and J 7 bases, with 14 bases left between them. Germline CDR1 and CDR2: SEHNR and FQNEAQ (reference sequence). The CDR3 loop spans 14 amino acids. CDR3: CASSHRDFSEKLFF. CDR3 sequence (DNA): TGTGCCAGCAGCCACCGGGACTTTAGTGAAAAACTGTTTTTT.

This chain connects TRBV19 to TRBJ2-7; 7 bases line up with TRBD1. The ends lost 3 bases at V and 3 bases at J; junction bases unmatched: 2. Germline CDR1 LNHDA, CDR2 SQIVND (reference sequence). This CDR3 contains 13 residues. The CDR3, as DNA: TGTGCCAGTAGTATCCGGACAGGCTACGAGCAGTACTTC. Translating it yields CASSIRTGYEQYF.

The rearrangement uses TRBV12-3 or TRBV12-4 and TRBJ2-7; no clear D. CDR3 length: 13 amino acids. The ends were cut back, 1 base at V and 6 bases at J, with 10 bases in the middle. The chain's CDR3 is CASSLGALSEQYF. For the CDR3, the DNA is TGTGCCAGCAGTTTAGGGGCCCTCAGCGAGCAGTACTTC.

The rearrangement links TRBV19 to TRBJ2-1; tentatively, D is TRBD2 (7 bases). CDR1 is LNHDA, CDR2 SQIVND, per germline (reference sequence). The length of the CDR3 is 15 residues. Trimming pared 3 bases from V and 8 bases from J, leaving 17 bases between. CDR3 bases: TGTGCCAGTAGTATGACTAGGGGGGGCAGGGATGAGCAGTTCTTC. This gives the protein CASSMTRGGRDEQFF.

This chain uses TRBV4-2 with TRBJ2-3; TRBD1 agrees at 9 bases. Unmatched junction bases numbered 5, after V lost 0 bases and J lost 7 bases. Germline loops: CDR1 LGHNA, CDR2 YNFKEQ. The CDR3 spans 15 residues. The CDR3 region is CASSQDPGQGNTQYF. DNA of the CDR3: TGTGCCAGCAGCCAAGATCCGGGACAGGGAAATACGCAGTATTTT.

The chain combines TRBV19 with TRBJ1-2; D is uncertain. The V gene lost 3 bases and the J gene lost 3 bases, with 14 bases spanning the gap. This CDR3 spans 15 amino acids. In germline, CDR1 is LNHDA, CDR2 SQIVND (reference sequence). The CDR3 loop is CASSIQANPYYGYTF. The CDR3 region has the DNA TGTGCCAGTAGTATCCAGGCTAATCCCTACTATGGCTACACCTTC.

In nucleotides, the CDR3 is TGTGCCAGTGGGACTGATCAGCCCCAGCATTTT. Translating gives CASGTDQPQHF. The chain is built from TRBV19 and TRBJ1-5, with D possibly TRBD1 on 5 matching bases. V lost 8 bases to trimming and J lost 5 bases, with 7 bases between them. The germline V gene has CDR1 LNHDA and CDR2 SQIVND (reference sequence). The CDR3 is 11 residues long.

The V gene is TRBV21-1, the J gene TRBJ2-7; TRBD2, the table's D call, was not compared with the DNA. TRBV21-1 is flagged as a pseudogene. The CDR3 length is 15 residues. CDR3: CASSKGGRPTYEQYF. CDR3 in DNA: TGTGCCAGCAGCAAAGGAGGGCGCCCAACCTACGAGCAGTACTTC.